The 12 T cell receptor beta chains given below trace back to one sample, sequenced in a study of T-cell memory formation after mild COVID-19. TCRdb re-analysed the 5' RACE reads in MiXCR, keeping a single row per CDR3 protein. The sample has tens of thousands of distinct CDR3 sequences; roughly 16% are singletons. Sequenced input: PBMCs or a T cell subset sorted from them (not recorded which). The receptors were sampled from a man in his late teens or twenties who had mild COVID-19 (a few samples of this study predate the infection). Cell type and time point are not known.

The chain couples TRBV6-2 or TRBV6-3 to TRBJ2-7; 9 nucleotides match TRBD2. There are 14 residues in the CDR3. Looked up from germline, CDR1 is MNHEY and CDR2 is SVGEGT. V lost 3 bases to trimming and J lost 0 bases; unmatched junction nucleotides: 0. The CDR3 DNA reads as TGTGCCAGCAGTTATAGCGGGGGCTCCTACGAGCAGTACGTC. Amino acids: CASSYSGGSYEQYV.

The CDR3 region is CASSPGKGYEQYV. CDR3 nucleotide sequence: TGTGCCAGCAGCCCCGGGAAGGGCTACGAGCAGTACGTC. The chain joins TRBV2 to TRBJ2-7; D might be TRBD2 (5 bases). Germline assignment: CDR1 SNHLY and CDR2 FYNNEI. The CDR3 extends over 13 amino acids. Trimming stripped 6 bases from V and 3 bases from J, with 12 bases between.

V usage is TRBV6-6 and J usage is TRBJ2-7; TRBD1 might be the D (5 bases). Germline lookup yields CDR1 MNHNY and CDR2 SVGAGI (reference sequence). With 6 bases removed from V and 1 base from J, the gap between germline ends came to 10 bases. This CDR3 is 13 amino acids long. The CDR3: CASSMDMSYEQYV. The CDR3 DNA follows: TGTGCCAGCAGCATGGACATGTCCTACGAGCAGTACGTC.

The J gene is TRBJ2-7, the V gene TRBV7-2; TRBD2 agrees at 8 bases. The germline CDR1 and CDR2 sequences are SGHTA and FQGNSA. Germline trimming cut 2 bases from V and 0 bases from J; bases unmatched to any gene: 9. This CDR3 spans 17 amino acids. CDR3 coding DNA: TGTGCCAGCAGCTTAAGCAGGGCGGGAGGTCTCTCCTACGAGCAGTACTTC. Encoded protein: CASSLSRAGGLSYEQYF.

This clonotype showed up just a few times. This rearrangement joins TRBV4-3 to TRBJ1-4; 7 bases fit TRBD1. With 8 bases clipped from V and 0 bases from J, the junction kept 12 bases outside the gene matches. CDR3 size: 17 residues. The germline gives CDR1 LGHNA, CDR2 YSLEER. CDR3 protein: CASGFQGGAATNEKLFF. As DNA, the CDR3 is TGCGCCAGCGGTTTCCAGGGGGGCGCGGCAACTAATGAAAAACTGTTTTTT.

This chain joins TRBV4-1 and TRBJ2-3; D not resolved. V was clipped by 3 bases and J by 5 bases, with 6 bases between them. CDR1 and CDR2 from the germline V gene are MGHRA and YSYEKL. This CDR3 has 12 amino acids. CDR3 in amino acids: CASSHPEDTQYF. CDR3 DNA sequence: TGCGCCAGCAGCCATCCCGAAGATACGCAGTATTTT.

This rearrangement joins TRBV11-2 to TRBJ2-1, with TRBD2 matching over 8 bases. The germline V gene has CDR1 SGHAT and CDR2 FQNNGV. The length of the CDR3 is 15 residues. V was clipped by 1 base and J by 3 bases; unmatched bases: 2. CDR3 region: CASSLASGGYNEQFF. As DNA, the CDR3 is TGTGCCAGCAGCTTAGCCAGCGGGGGCTACAATGAGCAGTTCTTC.

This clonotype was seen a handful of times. CDR3 in amino acids: CASSHRYPGTINYGYTF. In DNA form, the CDR3 reads TGTGCCAGCAGCCATAGATACCCCGGGACAATTAACTATGGCTACACCTTC. The chain employs TRBV7-8 and TRBJ1-2, with D perhaps matching TRBD1 (6 bases). V shed 5 bases and J shed 1 base, with 20 bases lying between them. Germline CDR1 and CDR2: SGHVS and FQNEAQ. The CDR3 is made up of 17 amino acids.

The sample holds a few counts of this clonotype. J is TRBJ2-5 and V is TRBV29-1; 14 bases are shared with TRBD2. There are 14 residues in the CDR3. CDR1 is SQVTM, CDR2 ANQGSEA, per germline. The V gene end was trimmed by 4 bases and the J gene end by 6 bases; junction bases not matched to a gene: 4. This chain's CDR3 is CSVGLAGGIKTQYF. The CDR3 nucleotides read TGCAGCGTTGGACTAGCGGGGGGGATAAAGACCCAGTACTTC.

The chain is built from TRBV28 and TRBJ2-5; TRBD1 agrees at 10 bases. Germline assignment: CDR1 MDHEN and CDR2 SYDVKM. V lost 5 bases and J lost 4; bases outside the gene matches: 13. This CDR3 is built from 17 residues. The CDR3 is CASSPPGQGWERETQYF. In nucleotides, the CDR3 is TGTGCCAGCAGTCCGCCGGGACAGGGGTGGGAGAGAGAGACCCAGTACTTC.

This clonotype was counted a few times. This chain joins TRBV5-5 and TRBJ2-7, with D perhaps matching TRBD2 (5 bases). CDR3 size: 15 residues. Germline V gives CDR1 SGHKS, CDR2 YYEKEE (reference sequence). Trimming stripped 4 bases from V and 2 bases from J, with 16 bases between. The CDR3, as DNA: TGTGCCAGCAGCGCCGGTCCGGGGTCCCCCTACGAGCAGTACTTC. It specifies CASSAGPGSPYEQYF. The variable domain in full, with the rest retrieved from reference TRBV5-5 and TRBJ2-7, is DAGVTQSPTHLIKTRGQQVTLRCSPISGHKSVSWYQQVLGQGPQFIFQYYEKEERGRGNFPDRFSARQFPNYSSELNVNALLLGDSALYLCASSAGPGSPYEQYFGPGTRLTVT.

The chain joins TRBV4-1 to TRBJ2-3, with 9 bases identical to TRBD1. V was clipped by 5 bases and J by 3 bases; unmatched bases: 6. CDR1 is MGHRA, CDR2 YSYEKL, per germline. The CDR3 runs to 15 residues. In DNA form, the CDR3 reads TGCGCCAGCAGCGGGGACAGGGAGGGAACAGATACGCAGTATTTT. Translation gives CASSGDREGTDTQYF.